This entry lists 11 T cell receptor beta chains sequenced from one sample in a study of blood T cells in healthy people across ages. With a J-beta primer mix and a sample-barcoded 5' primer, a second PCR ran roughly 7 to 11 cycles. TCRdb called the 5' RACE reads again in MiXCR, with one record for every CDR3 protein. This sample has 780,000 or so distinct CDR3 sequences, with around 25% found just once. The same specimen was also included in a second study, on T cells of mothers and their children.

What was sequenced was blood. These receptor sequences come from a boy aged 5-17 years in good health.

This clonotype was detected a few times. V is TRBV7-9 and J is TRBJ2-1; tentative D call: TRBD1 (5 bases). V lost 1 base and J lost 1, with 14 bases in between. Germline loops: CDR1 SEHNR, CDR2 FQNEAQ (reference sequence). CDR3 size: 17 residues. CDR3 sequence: CASSLGGGDVSYNEQFF. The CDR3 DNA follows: TGTGCCAGCAGCTTAGGGGGCGGCGACGTTTCCTACAATGAGCAGTTCTTC. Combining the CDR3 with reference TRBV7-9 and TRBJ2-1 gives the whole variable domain DTGVSQNPRHKITKRGQNVTFRCDPISEHNRLYWYRQTLGQGPEFLTYFQNEAQLEKSRLLSDRFSAERPKGSFSTLEIQRTEQGDSAMYLCASSLGGGDVSYNEQFFGPGTRLTVL.

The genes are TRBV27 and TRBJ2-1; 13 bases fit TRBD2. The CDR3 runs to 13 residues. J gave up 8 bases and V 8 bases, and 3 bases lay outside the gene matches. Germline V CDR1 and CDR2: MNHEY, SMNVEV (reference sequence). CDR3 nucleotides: TGTGCCAGCGGACTAGCGGGAGTCTATGAGCAGTTCTTC. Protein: CASGLAGVYEQFF.

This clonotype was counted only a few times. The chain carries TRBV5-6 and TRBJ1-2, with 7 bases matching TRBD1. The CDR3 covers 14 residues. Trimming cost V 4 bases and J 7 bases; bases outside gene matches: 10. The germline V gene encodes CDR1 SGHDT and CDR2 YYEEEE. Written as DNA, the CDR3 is TGTGCCAGCAGCCCCGACAGGGACCCCGCTGGCTACACCTTC. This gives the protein CASSPDRDPAGYTF.

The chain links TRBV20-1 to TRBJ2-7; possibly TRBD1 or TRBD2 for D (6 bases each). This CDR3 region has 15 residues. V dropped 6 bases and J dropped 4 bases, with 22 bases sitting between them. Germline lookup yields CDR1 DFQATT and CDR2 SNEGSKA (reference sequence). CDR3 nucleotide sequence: TGCAGTGCCAGCCGGAGGGGGACCAGAATATACGAGCAGTACTTC. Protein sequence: CSASRRGTRIYEQYF.

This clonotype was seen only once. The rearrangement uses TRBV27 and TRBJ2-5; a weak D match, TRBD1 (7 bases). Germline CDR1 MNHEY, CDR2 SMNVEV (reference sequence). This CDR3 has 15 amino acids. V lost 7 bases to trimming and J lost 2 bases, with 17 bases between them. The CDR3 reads CASNRGGTDQETQYF. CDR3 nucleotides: TGTGCCAGCAACCGAGGAGGGACAGATCAAGAGACCCAGTACTTC.

The chain's CDR3 is CASTQRTTNEKLFF. CDR3 sequence (DNA): TGTGCCAGCACGCAAAGGACCACTAATGAAAAACTGTTTTTT. The V and J genes are TRBV28 and TRBJ1-4; D gene unclear. Per the germline V gene, CDR1 is MDHEN and CDR2 is SYDVKM. CDR3 size: 14 residues. V was pared by 7 bases and J by 2 bases, with 11 bases between.

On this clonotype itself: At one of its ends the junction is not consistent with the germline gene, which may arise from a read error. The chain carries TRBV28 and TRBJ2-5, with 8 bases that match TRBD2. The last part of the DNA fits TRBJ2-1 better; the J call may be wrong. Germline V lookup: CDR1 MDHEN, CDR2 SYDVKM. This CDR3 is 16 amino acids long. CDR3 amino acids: CASSLCCGRWDNGQFF. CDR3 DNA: TGTGCCAGCAGTTTATGTTGCGGGAGGTGGGACAATGGGCAGTTCTTC.

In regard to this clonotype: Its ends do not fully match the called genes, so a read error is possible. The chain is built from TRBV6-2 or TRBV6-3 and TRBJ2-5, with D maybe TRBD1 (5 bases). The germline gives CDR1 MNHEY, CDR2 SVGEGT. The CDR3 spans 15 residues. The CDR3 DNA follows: TGTTCCAGCAGTTATCCCGAGACAGAAGTCGGAGAGCAGTACTTC. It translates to CSSSYPETEVGEQYF.

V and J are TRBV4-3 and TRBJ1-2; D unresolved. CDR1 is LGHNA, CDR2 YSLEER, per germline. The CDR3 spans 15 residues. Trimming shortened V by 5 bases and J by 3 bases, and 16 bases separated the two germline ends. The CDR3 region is CASSSQESGDYGYTF. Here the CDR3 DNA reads TGCGCCAGCAGCTCACAAGAGTCCGGGGACTATGGCTACACCTTC.

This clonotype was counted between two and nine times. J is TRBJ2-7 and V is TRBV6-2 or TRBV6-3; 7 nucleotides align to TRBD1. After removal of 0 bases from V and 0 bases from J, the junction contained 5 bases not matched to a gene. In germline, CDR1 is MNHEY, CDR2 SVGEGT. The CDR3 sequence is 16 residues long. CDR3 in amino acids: CASSYSSDRASYEQYF. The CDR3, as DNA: TGTGCCAGCAGTTACTCGAGCGACAGGGCCTCCTACGAGCAGTACTTC.

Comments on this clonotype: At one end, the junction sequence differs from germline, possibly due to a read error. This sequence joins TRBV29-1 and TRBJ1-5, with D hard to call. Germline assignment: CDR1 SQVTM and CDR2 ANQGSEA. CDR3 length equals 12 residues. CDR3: CSVQDSNQPQHF. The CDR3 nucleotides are TGCAGCGTTCAAGATAGCAATCAGCCCCAGCATTTT.